This T cell receptor (beta chain) was sequenced in a study of T cell responses to AZD1222 COVID-19 vaccine. Profiled with immunoSEQ multiplex PCR; TCRdb holds only in-frame clones, not every one. Of 160,000 or so clones in the sample, about 85% were seen once. Concerning this clone itself: The antigen is unknown.

Study-level results: Regions 160-218 and 743-854 dominated among vaccine-associated CD4 TCRs spanning spike. In a largely white British group with more females than males, clonal diversity was possibly underestimated. Repertoires were obtained solely post-peak T cell response. Reportedly, nearly half of unique spike TCRs recognized epitopes outside B.1.351/B.1.1.7 mutations.

Per germline, CDR1 SGHTA and CDR2 FQGNSA. With 0 bases clipped from V and 3 bases from J, the junction kept 8 bases outside the gene matches. CDR3 length: 16 residues. The genes are TRBV7-2 and TRBJ2-7, with 7 bases identical to TRBD2. This receptor was identified in an adult who had recovered from COVID-19. The sample here was peripheral blood, taken after recovery from COVID-19. For the CDR3, the DNA is TGTGCCAGCAGCTTAGCTGGGGCGGGAGTAAACTACGAGCAGTACTTC. Its protein is CASSLAGAGVNYEQYF.